The next 10 T cell receptor beta chains were all read from a single sample in a study of human T cells and chemical hapten exposure. Time point of the sample: patch test 1, 2 weeks after DPC sensitization. Treatment here: therapeutic diphenylcyclopropenone sensitization with weekly scalp DPC. TCRdb re-analysed the RACE reads in MiXCR, keeping a single row per CDR3 protein. Altogether approximately 90,000 distinct CDR3 sequences are present, 9.5% to 15% being singletons, with the ten largest covering approximately 2.1%. This material consisted of whole blood, taken in connection with sensitization to the hapten diphenylcyclopropenone (DPC). Receptors originate from a woman aged 40-49 years with alopecia areata. Some clones in this sample may be carry-over from other donors' samples.

This clonotype was counted only a few times. One end of the junction fails to match germline, which may point to a read error. CDR3 nucleotide sequence: TGTGCCAGCGGTTTTAAGGGTTATGGCTACACCTTC. Amino acids: CASGFKGYGYTF. This sequence joins TRBV28 and TRBJ1-2; D unclear. This CDR3 is built from 12 residues. CDR1 MDHEN and CDR2 SYDVKM come from the germline V gene.

The V call is TRBV28, the J call TRBJ1-6, with D perhaps TRBD1 (6 bases). CDR1 is MDHEN and CDR2 is SYDVKM in the germline V gene. The CDR3 is 14 residues long. The V gene lost 6 bases and the J gene lost 9 bases, with 15 bases spanning the gap. CDR3 sequence: CASRVGQPGSPLHF. CDR3 coding DNA: TGTGCCAGCAGGGTTGGACAGCCGGGTTCACCCCTCCACTTT.

The chain joins TRBV5-4 to TRBJ2-5; 10 positions match TRBD1. Germline CDR1 reads SGHNT; CDR2 reads YYREEE (reference sequence). V lost 2 bases, J lost 5 bases, and 3 bases stayed unmatched. The CDR3 spans 14 residues. CDR3 amino acids: CASSFLDRGETQYF. The CDR3 DNA is TGTGCCAGCAGCTTCCTGGACAGGGGGGAGACCCAGTACTTC.

V is TRBV5-1 and J is TRBJ2-3; 8 nucleotides agree with TRBD1. This CDR3 region has 16 residues. V was pared by 2 bases and J by 0 bases, with 5 bases of the junction left unmatched. Germline CDR1 is SGHRS and CDR2 is YFSETQ. CDR3 protein: CASSFGTGPSTDTQYF. In DNA form, the CDR3 reads TGCGCCAGCAGCTTCGGGACAGGTCCGAGCACAGATACGCAGTATTTT.

There are many counts of this clonotype. The J gene is TRBJ2-7, the V gene TRBV7-8; D ambiguous. This CDR3 is built from 14 residues. Germline assignment: CDR1 SGHVS and CDR2 FQNEAQ. The V end lost 1 base, the J end lost 3 bases, and 10 bases lay between the germline ends. The CDR3 DNA reads TGTGCCAGCAGCTTAGACACAATTCGCTACGAGCAGTACTTC. The encoded protein is CASSLDTIRYEQYF. Variable domain in full (rest from reference TRBV7-8 and TRBJ2-7): GAGVSQSPRYKVAKRGQDVALRCDPISGHVSLFWYQQALGQGPEFLTYFQNEAQLDKSGLPSDRFFAERPEGSVSTLKIQRTQQEDSAVYLCASSLDTIRYEQYFGPGTRLTVT.

V usage is TRBV29-1 and J usage is TRBJ2-1; no clear D gene. The CDR3 is 11 residues long. Germline V gene sequence: CDR1 SQVTM, CDR2 ANQGSEA. V was cut by 7 bases and J by 8 bases, with 12 bases left in between. This chain's CDR3 is CSASRNDEQFF. The CDR3 region has the DNA TGCAGCGCATCACGTAACGATGAGCAGTTCTTC.

This clonotype was recorded at least ten times. The chain is built from TRBV19 and TRBJ2-5, with a weak D call TRBD2 (6 bases). Between the trimmed V and J ends, which lost 4 bases and 5 bases, there was a span of 20 bases. Germline CDR1 LNHDA, CDR2 SQIVND (reference sequence). There are 16 residues in the CDR3. In DNA form, the CDR3 reads TGTGCCAGTAGTAGGGCTAGCGCCGAACTTGGGGAGACCCAGTACTTC. Protein: CASSRASAELGETQYF.

This clonotype was counted ten times or more. This rearrangement joins TRBV28 to TRBJ2-2; a possible D gene is TRBD1 (6 bases). V lost 3 bases to trimming and J lost 6 bases, with 14 bases between them. This CDR3 spans 15 amino acids. Germline loops: CDR1 MDHEN, CDR2 SYDVKM. The CDR3 here is CASSFKTGGAGELFF. Here the CDR3 DNA reads TGTGCCAGCAGTTTTAAGACTGGGGGCGCCGGGGAGCTGTTTTTT.

This clonotype showed up just a few times. The CDR3 protein is CAISDPVRGAFYNEQFF. DNA of the CDR3: TGTGCCATCAGTGATCCTGTACGGGGGGCCTTCTACAATGAGCAGTTCTTC. The chain recombines TRBV10-3 with TRBJ2-1, with a weak D call TRBD2 (7 bases). CDR3 length: 17 amino acids. From germline, CDR1 is ENHRY and CDR2 SYGVKD. Between the trimmed V and J ends, which lost 3 bases and 3 bases, there was a span of 18 bases.

The genes are TRBV20-1 and TRBJ1-5, with D possibly TRBD1 on 5 matching bases. There are 13 residues in the CDR3. Germline CDR1 reads DFQATT; CDR2 reads SNEGSKA (reference sequence). Trimming removed 6 bases from V and 3 bases from J, with 12 bases in between. CDR3 nucleotides: TGCAGTGCAATCGAAGGGGACAATCAGCCCCAGCATTTT. Translating gives CSAIEGDNQPQHF.